Sequencing of this T cell receptor (beta chain) was carried out in a study of response to subunit inactivated influenza vaccine. This clonotype was seen a few times. What it recognizes is unknown. Each CDR3 protein gets one entry after TCRdb re-called the RT-PCR reads with MiXCR. The data contain over 400,000 distinct CDR3 sequences, roughly 11% of them seen just once; the ten biggest clones take up about 12%. Study-wide points: A suggestion made by the authors is that each seasonal influenza vaccination recruits few new T cells.

Germline loops: CDR1 SGHTA, CDR2 FQGNSA. Trimming cost V 5 bases and J 5 bases; bases outside gene matches: 8. This CDR3 has 15 residues. This specimen consisted of PBMCs from blood, obtained about 40 days after vaccination. The sequence derives from a man aged 45 to 65 who received an inactivated influenza vaccine. The genes are TRBV7-2 and TRBJ1-5, with 8 nucleotides matching TRBD1. This CDR3 is CASSQNPGGDQPQHF. The CDR3 region has the DNA TGTGCCAGCAGCCAGAACCCAGGGGGCGATCAGCCCCAGCATTTT.